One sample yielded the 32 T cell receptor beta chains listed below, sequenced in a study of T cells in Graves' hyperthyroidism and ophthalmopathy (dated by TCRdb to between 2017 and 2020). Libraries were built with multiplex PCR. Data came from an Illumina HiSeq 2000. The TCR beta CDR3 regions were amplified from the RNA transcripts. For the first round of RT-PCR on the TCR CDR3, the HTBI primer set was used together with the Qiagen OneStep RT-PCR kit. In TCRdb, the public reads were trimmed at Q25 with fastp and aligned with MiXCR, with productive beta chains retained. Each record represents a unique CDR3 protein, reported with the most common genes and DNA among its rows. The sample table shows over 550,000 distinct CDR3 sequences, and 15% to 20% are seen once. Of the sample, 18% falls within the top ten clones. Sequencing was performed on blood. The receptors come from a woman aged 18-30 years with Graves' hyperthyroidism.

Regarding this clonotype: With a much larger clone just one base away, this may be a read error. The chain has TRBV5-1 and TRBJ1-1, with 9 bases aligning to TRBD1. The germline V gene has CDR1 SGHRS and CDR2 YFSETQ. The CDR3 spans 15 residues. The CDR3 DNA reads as TGCGCCAGCGGCTTGATACGGGGACAGGGACCTGAAGCTTTCTTT. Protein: CASGLIRGQGPEAFF.

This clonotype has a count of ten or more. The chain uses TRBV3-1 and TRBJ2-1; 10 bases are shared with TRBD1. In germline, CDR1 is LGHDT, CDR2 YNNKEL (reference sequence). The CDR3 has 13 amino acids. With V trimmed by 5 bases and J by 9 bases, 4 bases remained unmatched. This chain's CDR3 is CASSSGQGTEQFF. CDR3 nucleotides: TGTGCCAGCAGCTCGGGACAGGGGACTGAGCAGTTCTTC.

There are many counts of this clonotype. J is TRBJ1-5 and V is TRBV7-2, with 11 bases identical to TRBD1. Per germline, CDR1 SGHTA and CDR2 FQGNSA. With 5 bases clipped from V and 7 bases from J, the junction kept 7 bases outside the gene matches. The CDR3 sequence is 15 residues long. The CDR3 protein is CASSTGQGARQPQHF. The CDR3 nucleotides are TGTGCCAGCAGCACAGGACAGGGGGCTCGGCAGCCCCAGCATTTT.

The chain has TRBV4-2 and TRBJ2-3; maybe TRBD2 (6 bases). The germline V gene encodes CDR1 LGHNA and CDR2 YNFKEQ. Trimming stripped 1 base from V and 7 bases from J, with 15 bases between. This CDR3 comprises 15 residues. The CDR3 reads CASSQVTGASYTQYF. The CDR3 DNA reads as TGTGCCAGCAGCCAAGTTACGGGAGCTTCATATACGCAGTATTTT.

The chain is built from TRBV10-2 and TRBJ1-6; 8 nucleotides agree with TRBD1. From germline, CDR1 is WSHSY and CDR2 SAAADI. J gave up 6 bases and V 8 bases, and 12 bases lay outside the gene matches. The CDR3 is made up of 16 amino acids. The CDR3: CASASGQGITNSPLHF. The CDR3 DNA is TGCGCCAGCGCAAGCGGACAGGGAATAACTAATTCACCCCTCCACTTT.

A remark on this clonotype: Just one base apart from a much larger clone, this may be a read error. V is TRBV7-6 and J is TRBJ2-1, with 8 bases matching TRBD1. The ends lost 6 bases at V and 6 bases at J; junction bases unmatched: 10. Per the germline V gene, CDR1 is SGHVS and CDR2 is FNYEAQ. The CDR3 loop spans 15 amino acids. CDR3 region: CASRRGTGPCNEQFF. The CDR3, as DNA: TGTGCCAGCAGACGCGGGACAGGCCCCTGCAATGAGCAGTTCTTC.

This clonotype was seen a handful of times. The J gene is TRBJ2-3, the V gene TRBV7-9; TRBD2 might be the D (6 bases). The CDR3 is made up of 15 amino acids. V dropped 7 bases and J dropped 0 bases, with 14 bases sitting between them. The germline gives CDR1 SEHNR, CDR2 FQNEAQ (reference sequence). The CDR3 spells CASIFRGTSTDTQYF. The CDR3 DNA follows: TGTGCCAGCATCTTCCGGGGGACTAGCACAGATACGCAGTATTTT.

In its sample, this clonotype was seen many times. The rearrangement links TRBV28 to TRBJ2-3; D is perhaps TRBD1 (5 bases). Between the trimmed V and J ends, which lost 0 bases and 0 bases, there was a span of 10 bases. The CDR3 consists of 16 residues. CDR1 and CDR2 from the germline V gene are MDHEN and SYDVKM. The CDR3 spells CASSLWGPDSTDTQYF. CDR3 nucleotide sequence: TGTGCCAGCAGTTTATGGGGGCCGGATAGCACAGATACGCAGTATTTT.

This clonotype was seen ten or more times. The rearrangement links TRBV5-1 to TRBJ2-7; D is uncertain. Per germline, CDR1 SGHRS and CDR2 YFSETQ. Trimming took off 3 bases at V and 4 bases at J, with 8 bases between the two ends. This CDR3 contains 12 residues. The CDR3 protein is CASSWVGYEQYF. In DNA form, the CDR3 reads TGCGCCAGCAGCTGGGTTGGGTACGAGCAGTACTTC.

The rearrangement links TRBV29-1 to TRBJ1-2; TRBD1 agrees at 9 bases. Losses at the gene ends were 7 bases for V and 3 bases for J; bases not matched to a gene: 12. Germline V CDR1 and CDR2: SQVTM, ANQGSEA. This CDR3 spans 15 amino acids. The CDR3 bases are TGCAGCGGAATACCGGGACAGGGTTTTTACTATGGCTACACCTTC. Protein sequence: CSGIPGQGFYYGYTF.

The CDR3 DNA reads TGTGCCAGTAGTCGGCGGGGATCAAACACCGGGGAGCTGTTTTTT. It yields the protein CASSRRGSNTGELFF. The chain employs TRBV19 and TRBJ2-2; D possibly corresponds to TRBD2 (6 bases). The CDR3 is 15 amino acids. The germline V and J ends were trimmed by 5 bases and 2 bases, with 12 bases remaining between them. Germline CDR1 LNHDA, CDR2 SQIVND (reference sequence).

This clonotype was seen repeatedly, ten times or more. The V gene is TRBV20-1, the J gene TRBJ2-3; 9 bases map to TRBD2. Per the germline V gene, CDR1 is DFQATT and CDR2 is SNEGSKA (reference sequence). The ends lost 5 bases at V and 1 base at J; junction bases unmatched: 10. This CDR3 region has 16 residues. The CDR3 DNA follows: TGCAGTGCTGGAGGGGGTAGACTAGCGGGCACAGATACGCAGTATTTT. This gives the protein CSAGGGRLAGTDTQYF.

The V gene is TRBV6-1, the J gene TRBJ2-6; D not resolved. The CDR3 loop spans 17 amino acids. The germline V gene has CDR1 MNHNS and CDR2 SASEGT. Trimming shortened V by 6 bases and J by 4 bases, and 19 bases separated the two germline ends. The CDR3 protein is CASRPRYWEAGANVLTF. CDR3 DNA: TGTGCCAGCAGACCCCGGTACTGGGAAGCCGGGGCCAACGTCCTGACTTTC.

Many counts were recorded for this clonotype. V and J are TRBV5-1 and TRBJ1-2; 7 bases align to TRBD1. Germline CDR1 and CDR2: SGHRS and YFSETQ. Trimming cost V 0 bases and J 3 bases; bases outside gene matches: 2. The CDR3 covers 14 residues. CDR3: CASSLEGTDYGYTF. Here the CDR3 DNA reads TGCGCCAGCAGCTTGGAGGGGACAGACTATGGCTACACCTTC.

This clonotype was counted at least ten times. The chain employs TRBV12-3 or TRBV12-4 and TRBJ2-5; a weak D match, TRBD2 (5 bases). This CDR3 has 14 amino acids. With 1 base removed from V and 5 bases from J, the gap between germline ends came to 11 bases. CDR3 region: CASSLGRRAETQYF. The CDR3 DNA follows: TGTGCCAGCAGTTTAGGGCGGCGGGCCGAGACCCAGTACTTC.

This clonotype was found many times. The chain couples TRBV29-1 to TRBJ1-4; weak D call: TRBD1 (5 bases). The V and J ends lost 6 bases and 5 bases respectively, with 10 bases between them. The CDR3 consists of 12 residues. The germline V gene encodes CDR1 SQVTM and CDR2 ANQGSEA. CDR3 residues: CSVGTSNEKLFF. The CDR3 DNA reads TGCAGCGTCGGGACGTCCAATGAAAAACTGTTTTTT.

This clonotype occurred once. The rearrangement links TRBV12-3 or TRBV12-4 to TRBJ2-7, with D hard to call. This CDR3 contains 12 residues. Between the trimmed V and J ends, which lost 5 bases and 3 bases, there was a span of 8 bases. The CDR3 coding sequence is TGTGCCAGCAGTGGGAACAGCTACGAGCAGTACTTC. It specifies CASSGNSYEQYF.

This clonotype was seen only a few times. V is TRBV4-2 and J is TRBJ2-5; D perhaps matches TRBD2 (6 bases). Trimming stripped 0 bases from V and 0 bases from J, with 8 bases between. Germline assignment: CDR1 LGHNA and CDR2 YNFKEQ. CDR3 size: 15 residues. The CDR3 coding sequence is TGTGCCAGCAGCCAAGAGAGCGGGTACCAAGAGACCCAGTACTTC. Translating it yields CASSQESGYQETQYF.

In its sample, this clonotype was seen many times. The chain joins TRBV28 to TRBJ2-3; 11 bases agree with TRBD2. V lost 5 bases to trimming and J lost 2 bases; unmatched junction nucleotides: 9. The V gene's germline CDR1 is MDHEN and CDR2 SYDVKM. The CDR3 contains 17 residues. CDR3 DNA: TGTGCCAGCAGTGCCAGGGGACTAGCGGAGTACACAGATACGCAGTATTTT. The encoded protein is CASSARGLAEYTDTQYF.

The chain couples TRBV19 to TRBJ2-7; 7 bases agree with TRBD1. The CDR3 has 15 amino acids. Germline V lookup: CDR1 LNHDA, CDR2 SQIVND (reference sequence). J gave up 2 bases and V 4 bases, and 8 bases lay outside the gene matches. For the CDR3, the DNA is TGTGCCAGTAGTAAAAATGACAGGGTCGCCTACGAGCAGTACTTC. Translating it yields CASSKNDRVAYEQYF.

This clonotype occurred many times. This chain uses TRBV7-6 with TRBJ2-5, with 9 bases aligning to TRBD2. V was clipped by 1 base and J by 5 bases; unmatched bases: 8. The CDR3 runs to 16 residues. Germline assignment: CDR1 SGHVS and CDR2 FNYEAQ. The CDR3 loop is CASSLVPASGVETQYF. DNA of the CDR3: TGTGCCAGCAGCTTAGTGCCCGCTAGCGGGGTGGAGACCCAGTACTTC. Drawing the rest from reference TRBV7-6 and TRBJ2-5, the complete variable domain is GAGVSQSPRYKVTKRGQDVALRCDPISGHVSLYWYRQALGQGPEFLTYFNYEAQQDKSGLPNDRFSAERPEGSISTLTIQRTEQRDSAMYRCASSLVPASGVETQYFGPGTRLLVL.

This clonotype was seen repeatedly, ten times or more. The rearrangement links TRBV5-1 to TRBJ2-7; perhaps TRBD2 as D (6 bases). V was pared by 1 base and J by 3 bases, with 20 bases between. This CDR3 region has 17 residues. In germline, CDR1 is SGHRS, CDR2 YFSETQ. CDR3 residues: CASSLSVVASAFYEQYF. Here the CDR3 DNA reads TGCGCCAGCAGCTTGTCGGTGGTGGCTAGCGCATTCTACGAGCAGTACTTC.

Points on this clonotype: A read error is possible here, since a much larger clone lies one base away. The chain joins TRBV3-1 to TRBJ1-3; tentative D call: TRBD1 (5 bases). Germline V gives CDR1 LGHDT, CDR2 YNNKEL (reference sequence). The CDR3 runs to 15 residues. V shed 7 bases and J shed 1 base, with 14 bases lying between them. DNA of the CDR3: TGTGCCAGCACCCGGATCCGGGGGTCTGGAAACACCATATATTTT. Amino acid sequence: CASTRIRGSGNTIYF. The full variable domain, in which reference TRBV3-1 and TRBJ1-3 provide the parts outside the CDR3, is DTAVSQTPKYLVTQMGNDKSIKCEQNLGHDTMYWYKQDSKKFLKIMFSYNNKELIINETVPNRFSPKSPDKAHLNLHINSLELGDSAVYFCASTRIRGSGNTIYFGEGSWLTVV.

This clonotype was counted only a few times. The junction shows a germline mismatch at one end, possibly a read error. The CDR3 nucleotides are TGTGCCAGCGGTGATTGGACTAGCGGGGGGGGGGATGAGCAGTTCTTC. This codes for CASGDWTSGGGDEQFF. The chain recombines TRBV2 with TRBJ2-1; 15 bases are a match to TRBD2. The CDR3 totals 16 residues. Germline V gene lookup returns CDR1 SNHLY and CDR2 FYNNEI.

The CDR3 coding sequence is TGTGCCAGCTCCGGACAGGGTTCAGGAAACACCATATATTTT. Protein sequence: CASSGQGSGNTIYF. This chain connects TRBV6-2 or TRBV6-3 to TRBJ1-3, with 8 positions matching TRBD1. This CDR3 is 14 amino acids long. V dropped 8 bases and J dropped 4; count of bases not matched to a gene: 7. CDR1 is MNHEY and CDR2 is SVGEGT in the germline V gene.

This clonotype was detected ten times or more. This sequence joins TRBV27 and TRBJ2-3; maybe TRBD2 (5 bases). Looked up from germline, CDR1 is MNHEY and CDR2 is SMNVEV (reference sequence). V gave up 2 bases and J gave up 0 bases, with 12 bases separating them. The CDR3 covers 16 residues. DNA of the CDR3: TGTGCCAGCAGTTTAGAGGGCAGCGCTAGCACAGATACGCAGTATTTT. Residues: CASSLEGSASTDTQYF.

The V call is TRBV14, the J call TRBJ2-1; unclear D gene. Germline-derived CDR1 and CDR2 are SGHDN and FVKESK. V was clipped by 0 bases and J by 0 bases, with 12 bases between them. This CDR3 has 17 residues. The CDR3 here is CASSQEGLLYSYNEQFF. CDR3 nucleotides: TGTGCCAGCAGCCAAGAAGGGCTCCTCTACTCCTACAATGAGCAGTTCTTC.

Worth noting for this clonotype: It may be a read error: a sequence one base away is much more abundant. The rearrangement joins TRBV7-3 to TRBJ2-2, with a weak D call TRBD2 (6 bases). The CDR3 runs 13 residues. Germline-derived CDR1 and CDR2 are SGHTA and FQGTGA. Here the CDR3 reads CASSRGNTGELSF. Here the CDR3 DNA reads TGTGCCAGCAGTCGGGGGAACACCGGGGAGCTGTCTTTT.

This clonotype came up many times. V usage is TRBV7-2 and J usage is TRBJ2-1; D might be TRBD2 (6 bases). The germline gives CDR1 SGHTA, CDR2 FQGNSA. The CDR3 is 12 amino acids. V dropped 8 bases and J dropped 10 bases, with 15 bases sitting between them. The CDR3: CASGRAGLEQFF. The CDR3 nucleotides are TGTGCCAGCGGGCGAGCGGGTTTAGAGCAGTTCTTC.

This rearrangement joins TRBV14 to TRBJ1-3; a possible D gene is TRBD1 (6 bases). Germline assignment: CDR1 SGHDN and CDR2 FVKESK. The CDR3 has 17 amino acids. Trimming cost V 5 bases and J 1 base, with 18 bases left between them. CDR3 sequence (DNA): TGTGCCAGCAGCGCCCAGGCCAGGAGGGGGTCTGGAAACACCATATATTTT. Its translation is CASSAQARRGSGNTIYF.

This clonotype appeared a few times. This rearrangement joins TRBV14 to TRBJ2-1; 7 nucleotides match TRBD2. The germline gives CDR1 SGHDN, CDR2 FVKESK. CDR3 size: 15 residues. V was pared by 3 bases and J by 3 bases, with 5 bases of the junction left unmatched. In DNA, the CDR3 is TGTGCCAGCAGCCATTTAAGCGGGAACTACAATGAGCAGTTCTTC. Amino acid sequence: CASSHLSGNYNEQFF.

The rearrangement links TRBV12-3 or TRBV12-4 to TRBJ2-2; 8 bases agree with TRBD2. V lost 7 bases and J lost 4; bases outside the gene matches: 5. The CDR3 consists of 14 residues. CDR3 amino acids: CASMGGGSTGELFF. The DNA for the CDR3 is TGTGCCAGCATGGGCGGGGGGTCCACCGGGGAGCTGTTTTTT.